This T cell receptor beta chain is drawn from a study of CD8+ T cells in alopecia areata. Study-wide results and limits: Affected lesional scalp, above all in alopecia totalis/universalis, was more clonal than normal scalp. Researchers reported that TCR sharing among patients proved less clear than in mice, possibly HLA-linked. Scalp specimens additionally yield sequences from normal skin's resident alphabeta T cells.

The sorting of PBMCs gave CD4+ and CD8+ T cells. V was clipped by 4 bases and J by 8 bases; unmatched bases: 9. This CDR3 region has 15 residues. Germline CDR1 SGDLS, CDR2 YYNGEE. cDNA serving as the sequencing template came from extracted, reverse transcribed RNA. Profiling relied on immunoSEQ multiplex PCR, and the TCRdb table lists in-frame clones only, not all of them. Counted here are some 150,000 clones, less than 65% occurring once; the ten biggest clones make up 30% to 45%. In regard to this clone: The target antigen is unknown.

V is TRBV9 and J is TRBJ2-2; 9 bases are a match to TRBD1. The receptor's source is a human donor in good health. The source material was CD8+ T cells sorted from blood. CDR3 protein: CASSQQGAPSGELFF. As DNA, the CDR3 is TGTGCCAGCAGCCAACAGGGGGCTCCATCGGGGGAGCTGTTTTTT.